This T cell receptor (beta chain) is from a study of blood T cell repertoires in COVID-19. The repertoire was sequenced with immunoSEQ multiplex PCR; TCRdb's copy has only in-frame clones and lacks some. Of about 350,000 clones listed, about 87% were seen once; the top ten hold roughly 8.9%. With 5 bases clipped from V and 8 bases from J, the junction kept 1 base outside the gene matches. CDR3 length: 13 residues. CDR1 is MNHNY and CDR2 is SVGAGI in the germline V gene (reference sequence). This rearrangement joins TRBV6-6 to TRBJ1-6; 9 bases line up with TRBD1. The origin of this receptor is a man in his thirties or forties with COVID-19, enrolled during active disease. Sequenced sample: peripheral blood. The chain's CDR3 is CASSRDRDSPLHF. DNA of the CDR3: TGTGCCAGCAGTCGGGACAGGGATTCACCCCTCCACTTT.